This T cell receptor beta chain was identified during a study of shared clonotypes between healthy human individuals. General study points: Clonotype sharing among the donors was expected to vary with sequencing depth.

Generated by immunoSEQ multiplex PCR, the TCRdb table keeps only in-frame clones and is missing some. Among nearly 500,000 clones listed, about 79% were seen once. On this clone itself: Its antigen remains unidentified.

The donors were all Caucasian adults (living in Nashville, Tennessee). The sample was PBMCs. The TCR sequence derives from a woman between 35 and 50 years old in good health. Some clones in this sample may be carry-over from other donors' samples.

In DNA, the CDR3 is TGTGCCAGCAGCCAGGTAGCCGGGACTAGCGGTCCCTACGAGCAGTACTTC. It yields the protein CASSQVAGTSGPYEQYF. The chain employs TRBV4-2 and TRBJ2-7, with 11 bases fitting TRBD2. Looked up from germline, CDR1 is LGHNA and CDR2 is YNFKEQ. V lost 3 bases and J lost 2; bases outside the gene matches: 9. This CDR3 spans 17 amino acids.